This TCR beta chain derives from a study of technical replicates of blood from several donors. This CDR3 has 16 amino acids. Looked up from germline, CDR1 is SEHNR and CDR2 is FQNEAQ (reference sequence). Unmatched junction bases numbered 8, after V lost 1 base and J lost 7 bases. Libraries were prepared by immunoSEQ multiplex PCR; TCRdb keeps only in-frame clonotypes and omits some of them. The sample includes some 60,000 clones, roughly 94% seen only once; the top ten take 2.5% to 3.5%. The sequenced sample consisted of PBMCs. The clonotype comes from a human donor in good health. Some clones in this sample may be carry-over from other donors' samples. The rearrangement joins TRBV7-9 to TRBJ2-1; 9 bases match TRBD1. The CDR3 region has the DNA TGTGCCAGCAGCTTAGTAACTGGGACAGGGAAAAATGAGCAGTTCTTC. It encodes CASSLVTGTGKNEQFF.